This is a list of T cell receptor beta chains from one sample in a study of CD8 T cells in ankylosing spondylitis. MiXCR, applied by TCRdb to the 5' RACE reads, yields one record per CDR3 protein. The profile shows some 240,000 distinct CDR3 sequences, over 8.5% of them singletons. Sequenced input: blood, either unsorted or a sorted T cell fraction (not recorded which). Receptors were obtained from a male donor with ankylosing spondylitis or in good health (not recorded which). Both conserved end residues are part of each CDR3. A D gene is named only where the DNA matches it firmly. Expanded clones are given a class, and other clones once, few, many or no size at all.

J gene: TRBJ1-1; clone size: many; D gene: -; V gene: TRBV5-6; CDR3 protein: CASSLGTRAEAFF; CDR3 DNA: TGTGCCAGCAGCTTGGGGACGCGGGCTGAAGCTTTCTTT
J gene: TRBJ2-3; clone size: many; D gene: TRBD2; V gene: TRBV11-2; CDR3 protein: CASSSLGTSGRVTDTQYF; CDR3 DNA: TGTGCCAGCAGCTCTCTTGGGACTAGCGGGAGGGTCACAGATACGCAGTATTTT
J gene: TRBJ2-5; clone size: few; D gene: -; V gene: TRBV7-8; CDR3 protein: CASSLGDWSQETQYF; CDR3 DNA: TGTGCCAGCAGCTTGGGTGACTGGTCCCAAGAGACCCAGTACTTC
J gene: TRBJ2-5; clone size: many; D gene: -; V gene: TRBV2; CDR3 protein: CASTGVGETQYF; CDR3 DNA: TGTGCCAGCACGGGGGTAGGAGAGACCCAGTACTTC
J gene: TRBJ2-3; clone size: many; D gene: -; V gene: TRBV7-2; CDR3 protein: CASSSRIDYTDTQYF; CDR3 DNA: TGTGCCAGCAGCTCGAGAATAGACTACACAGATACGCAGTATTTT
J gene: TRBJ2-1; clone size: few; D gene: TRBD2; V gene: TRBV7-2; CDR3 protein: CASSPNPAGAQFF; CDR3 DNA: TGTGCCAGCAGCCCGAACCCAGCGGGAGCTCAGTTCTTC
J gene: TRBJ2-7; clone size: many; D gene: -; V gene: TRBV5-1; CDR3 protein: CASSLRAGTSLGGYEQYF; CDR3 DNA: TGCGCCAGCAGCTTGCGCGCCGGGACGTCCCTCGGTGGTTACGAGCAGTACTTC
J gene: TRBJ2-7; clone size: many; D gene: TRBD2; V gene: TRBV11-2; CDR3 protein: CASSLRILAGGLTEGEQYF; CDR3 DNA: TGTGCCAGCAGCTTACGAATACTAGCGGGAGGGCTCACAGAAGGGGAGCAGTACTTC
J gene: TRBJ2-3; clone size: many; D gene: -; V gene: TRBV4-3; CDR3 protein: CASGPRLKDTQYF; CDR3 DNA: TGCGCCAGCGGCCCGAGACTAAAAGATACGCAGTATTTT
J gene: TRBJ1-1; clone size: many; D gene: TRBD1; V gene: TRBV19; CDR3 protein: CASSRRDRTNTEAFF; CDR3 DNA: TGTGCCAGTAGTCGGCGGGACAGGACGAACACTGAAGCTTTCTTT
J gene: TRBJ2-1; clone size: few; D gene: -; V gene: TRBV7-6; CDR3 protein: CASSLARGSHNEQFF; CDR3 DNA: TGTGCCAGCAGCTTAGCGAGGGGCTCCCACAATGAGCAGTTCTTC
J gene: TRBJ2-5; clone size: many; D gene: -; V gene: TRBV3-1; CDR3 protein: CASSQPPETQYF; CDR3 DNA: TGTGCCAGCAGCCAACCCCCCGAGACCCAGTACTTC
J gene: TRBJ1-6; clone size: many; D gene: -; V gene: TRBV5-5; CDR3 protein: CASSLPQDNSPLHF; CDR3 DNA: TGTGCCAGCAGCTTGCCACAGGATAATTCACCCCTCCACTTT
J gene: TRBJ2-1; clone size: few; D gene: -; V gene: TRBV15; CDR3 protein: CATSRVGGAYNEQFF; CDR3 DNA: TGTGCCACCAGCAGAGTCGGGGGAGCCTACAATGAGCAGTTCTTC
J gene: TRBJ2-5; clone size: many; D gene: -; V gene: TRBV6-2/TRBV6-3; CDR3 protein: CASRDWAKETQYF; CDR3 DNA: TGTGCCAGTAGGGACTGGGCTAAAGAGACCCAGTACTTC
J gene: TRBJ1-3; clone size: many; D gene: -; V gene: TRBV5-1; CDR3 protein: CASSFRGEDSGNTIYF; CDR3 DNA: TGCGCCAGCAGCTTCAGGGGAGAGGACTCTGGAAACACCATATATTTT
J gene: TRBJ1-2; clone size: -; D gene: -; V gene: TRBV12-3/TRBV12-4; CDR3 protein: CASSPTALNYGYTF; CDR3 DNA: TGTGCCAGCAGTCCGACAGCTCTGAACTATGGCTACACCTTC
J gene: TRBJ1-6; clone size: few; D gene: TRBD1; V gene: TRBV5-6; CDR3 protein: CASSVQGADNSPLHF; CDR3 DNA: TGTGCCAGCAGCGTCCAGGGGGCGGATAATTCACCCCTCCACTTT
J gene: TRBJ2-1; clone size: many; D gene: -; V gene: TRBV20-1; CDR3 protein: CSARDLRSSNEQFF; CDR3 DNA: TGCAGTGCTAGAGATTTGAGGTCAAGCAATGAGCAGTTCTTC
J gene: TRBJ2-1; clone size: many; D gene: -; V gene: TRBV11-2; CDR3 protein: CASSLEGFGYNEQFF; CDR3 DNA: TGTGCCAGCAGCTTAGAAGGGTTTGGCTACAATGAGCAGTTCTTC
J gene: TRBJ2-1; clone size: many; D gene: TRBD1; V gene: TRBV20-1; CDR3 protein: CSARKRADRVNEQFF; CDR3 DNA: TGCAGTGCTAGAAAAAGGGCCGACAGGGTGAATGAGCAGTTCTTC
J gene: TRBJ2-1; clone size: many; D gene: -; V gene: TRBV7-3; CDR3 protein: CASSLTGKENEQFF; CDR3 DNA: TGTGCCAGCAGCTTAACTGGGAAAGAAAATGAGCAGTTCTTC
J gene: TRBJ1-2; clone size: many; D gene: -; V gene: TRBV20-1; CDR3 protein: CSARVDGSYYGYTF; CDR3 DNA: TGCAGTGCTAGAGTTGACGGAAGTTACTATGGCTACACCTTC
J gene: TRBJ1-1; clone size: many; D gene: -; V gene: TRBV20-1; CDR3 protein: CRGGYTEAFF; CDR3 DNA: TGCAGGGGCGGGTACACTGAAGCTTTCTTT
J gene: TRBJ1-5; clone size: -; D gene: TRBD1; V gene: TRBV19; CDR3 protein: CASSIRQGAINNQPQHF; CDR3 DNA: TGTGCCAGTAGTATACGACAGGGGGCAATTAACAATCAGCCCCAGCATTTT
J gene: TRBJ2-4; clone size: few; D gene: TRBD2; V gene: TRBV28; CDR3 protein: CASSPLADIRNIQYF; CDR3 DNA: TGTGCCAGCAGTCCGCTAGCGGACATAAGAAACATTCAGTACTTC
J gene: TRBJ2-5; clone size: many; D gene: -; V gene: TRBV20-1; CDR3 protein: CSARGGGETQYF; CDR3 DNA: TGCAGTGCTCGCGGAGGGGGAGAGACCCAGTACTTC
J gene: TRBJ1-2; clone size: many; D gene: -; V gene: TRBV5-6; CDR3 protein: CASSLKPPGRNGYTF; CDR3 DNA: TGTGCCAGCAGCCTAAAACCTCCGGGAAGGAATGGCTACACCTTC
J gene: TRBJ2-1; clone size: many; D gene: TRBD2; V gene: TRBV20-1; CDR3 protein: CSAFLAGGVNNEQFF; CDR3 DNA: TGCAGTGCTTTTCTAGCGGGAGGGGTGAACAATGAGCAGTTCTTC